This T cell receptor beta chain is from a study of blood T cell repertoires in COVID-19. As for the study in general: Acute and convalescent COVID-19 samples came from the United States, Italy and Spain. The analysed material was cDNA or gDNA that came from T cells, B-cell-depleted T cells, or PBMCs.

Per the original methods: Reference gene primer amplification yielded estimated nucleated cell counts. Some clones are missing from TCRdb's copy, which holds only in-frame ones; the method was immunoSEQ multiplex PCR. That table is the source of V, J and clone size, and D and trimming were worked out from the DNA. The sample records 200,000 to 250,000 clones, approximately 80% being singletons. This CDR3 is 15 amino acids long. CDR1 LNHDA and CDR2 SQIVND come from the germline V gene (reference sequence). Trimming pared 1 base from V and 4 bases from J, leaving 10 bases between. V usage is TRBV19 and J usage is TRBJ2-2; D unresolved. Sequencing used peripheral blood. This clonotype originated in an elderly woman with active or convalescent COVID-19. The CDR3 DNA is TGTGCCAGTAGTATAGGGAGCGTTGGCACCGGGGAGCTGTTTTTT. As protein: CASSIGSVGTGELFF.